Shown below are 24 T cell receptor beta chains from a single sample sequenced in a study of T cells in localized non-small cell lung cancer. Sequencing used immunoSEQ multiplex PCR; TCRdb keeps in-frame clones, though not all of them. The sample yields fewer than 5,500 clones, 40% to 50% seen once. The specimen was lung tumor tissue, collected before any cancer treatment. The source is a man aged 35 to 69 with stage I lung adenocarcinoma.

The chain combines TRBV19 with TRBJ2-6; 8 bases are shared with TRBD1. Trimming removed 9 bases from V and 4 bases from J; junction bases left unmatched: 14. The CDR3 has 17 residues. Germline V gene data show CDR1 as LNHDA and CDR2 as SQIVND (reference sequence). The CDR3 spells CASPGDRNDSGANVLTF. The CDR3 coding sequence is TGTGCCAGCCCCGGGGACAGGAATGACTCCGGGGCCAACGTCCTGACTTTC. Full variable domain (missing parts from reference TRBV19 and TRBJ2-6): DGGITQSPKYLFRKEGQNVTLSCEQNLNHDAMYWYRQDPGQGLRLIYYSQIVNDFQKGDIAEGYSVSREKKESFPLTVTSAQKNPTAFYLCASPGDRNDSGANVLTFGAGSRLTVL.

This clone was seen more than once but under ten times. This chain links TRBV6-7 with TRBJ1-2; 9 bases agree with TRBD1. TRBV6-7 has ORF status, its function being uncertain. Losses at the gene ends were 6 bases for V and 7 bases for J; bases not matched to a gene: 0. The CDR3 extends over 11 amino acids. This CDR3 is CASRGQGGYTF. The CDR3 DNA sequence: TGTGCCAGCAGGGGACAGGGTGGCTACACCTTC.

In this sample, this clone turned up a few times. This rearrangement joins TRBV28 to TRBJ1-1; D is ambiguous. V shed 5 bases and J shed 10 bases, with 23 bases lying between them. CDR1 is MDHEN, CDR2 SYDVKM, per germline. The CDR3 is 15 amino acids. The CDR3 is CASSGSGRWNLGAFF. The CDR3 nucleotides read TGTGCCAGCAGTGGCAGTGGAAGATGGAATTTGGGAGCTTTCTTT.

The table lists this clone with a few counts. The gene calls are TRBV28 and TRBJ2-4; D perhaps matches TRBD2 (6 bases). This CDR3 contains 15 residues. Germline CDR1 reads MDHEN; CDR2 reads SYDVKM. V was shortened by 8 bases and J by 10 bases, with 24 bases between the two germline ends. In DNA form, the CDR3 reads TGTGCCAGCTCGCTACTGGAGGGGAGGAAAGTGATTCAGTACTTC. As protein: CASSLLEGRKVIQYF.

J is TRBJ1-3 and V is TRBV18; D is uncertain. In germline, CDR1 is KGHSH, CDR2 LQKENI. Trimming shortened V by 1 base and J by 3 bases, and 13 bases separated the two germline ends. The CDR3 is 16 amino acids. The CDR3 sequence is CASSPLPGSDGNTIYF. For the CDR3, the DNA is TGTGCCAGCTCACCACTTCCAGGATCTGATGGAAACACCATATATTTT.

V gene TRBV7-6 combines with J gene TRBJ1-1; D not certain. The V end was cut by 5 bases, the J end by 1 base, with 14 bases between. The CDR3 covers 15 residues. Germline CDR1 and CDR2: SGHVS and FNYEAQ. The CDR3 DNA is TGTGCCAGCAGCCACATGATGAGGGAGAACACTGAAGCTTTCTTT. Its protein is CASSHMMRENTEAFF.

This rearrangement joins TRBV15 to TRBJ1-1, with D maybe TRBD1 (6 bases). Trimming removed 2 bases from V and 1 base from J, with 11 bases in between. The CDR3 spans 15 residues. CDR1 is LNHNV, CDR2 YYDKDF, per germline (reference sequence). CDR3 residues: CATSRRTGKNTEAFF. In DNA, the CDR3 is TGTGCCACCAGCAGAAGAACAGGGAAGAACACTGAAGCTTTCTTT.

This chain joins TRBV28 and TRBJ2-5; 10 bases line up with TRBD1. The CDR3 sequence is 14 residues long. V was clipped by 1 base and J by 5 bases; unmatched bases: 1. The germline CDR1 and CDR2 sequences are MDHEN and SYDVKM. Here the CDR3 reads CASSLSDRGETQYF. The CDR3 region has the DNA TGTGCCAGCAGTTTATCGGACAGGGGGGAGACCCAGTACTTC.

The CDR3 DNA follows: TGTGCCAGCAGGTTCGGGGACCAAGACTATGGCTACACCTTC. It encodes CASRFGDQDYGYTF. The chain employs TRBV6-8 and TRBJ1-2; D is perhaps TRBD1 (5 bases). V shed 6 bases and J shed 3 bases, with 14 bases lying between them. This CDR3 is built from 14 residues. The germline V gene encodes CDR1 MNHGY and CDR2 SAAAGT.

This clone was counted once. This chain links TRBV9 with TRBJ2-1; D call uncertain. The germline CDR1 and CDR2 sequences are SGDLS and YYNGEE. V lost 0 bases and J 5 bases, leaving 12 bases between the germline ends. The CDR3 totals 15 residues. The CDR3 loop is CASSVGAADDNEQFF. The CDR3 coding sequence is TGTGCCAGCAGCGTAGGGGCAGCCGATGACAATGAGCAGTTCTTC.

In its sample, this clone was seen a few times. This chain connects TRBV19 to TRBJ1-5, with 7 bases matching TRBD1. CDR3 length: 14 amino acids. Germline CDR1 LNHDA, CDR2 SQIVND (reference sequence). V gave up 6 bases and J gave up 15 bases; unmatched junction bases: 17. CDR3 region: CASRSRQGESPPHF. The CDR3 DNA follows: TGTGCCAGTAGAAGCCGCCAGGGGGAGTCACCTCCGCATTTT.

The V call is TRBV29-1, the J call TRBJ2-5; 8 bases align to TRBD2. Looked up from germline, CDR1 is SQVTM and CDR2 is ANQGSEA. This CDR3 comprises 13 residues. Germline trimming cut 5 bases from V and 4 bases from J; bases unmatched to any gene: 6. The CDR3 region has the DNA TGCAGCGTTCTTTCGGCGGGAGGAGAGACCCAGTACTTC. This translates into CSVLSAGGETQYF. The full variable domain, with the rest looked up from reference TRBV29-1 and TRBJ2-5, is SAVISQKPSRDICQRGTSLTIQCQVDSQVTMMFWYRQQPGQSLTLIATANQGSEATYESGFVIDKFPISRPNLTFSTLTVSNMSPEDSSIYLCSVLSAGGETQYFGPGTRLLVL.

This chain connects TRBV9 to TRBJ1-2; 11 bases fit TRBD1. The CDR3 length is 15 residues. CDR1 is SGDLS, CDR2 YYNGEE, per germline. The J segment lost 7 bases and the V segment lost 4 bases, leaving 9 bases of the junction unmatched. CDR3 residues: CASSPVDRGPIGYTF. The CDR3 DNA sequence: TGTGCCAGCAGCCCAGTGGACAGGGGGCCGATTGGCTACACCTTC.

Here the CDR3 DNA reads TGTGCCAGCAGCTTAATCGACCCCGCGGATACGCAGTATTTT. It encodes CASSLIDPADTQYF. This chain uses TRBV11-3 with TRBJ2-3; unclear D gene. Trimming removed 2 bases at V and 6 bases at J, with 12 bases between. CDR1 is SGHNT and CDR2 is YENEEA in the germline V gene. This CDR3 contains 14 residues.

The genes are TRBV18 and TRBJ2-7, with 13 bases identical to TRBD2. The germline V gene has CDR1 KGHSH and CDR2 LQKENI. The CDR3 loop spans 18 amino acids. With V trimmed by 5 bases and J by 5 bases, 15 bases remained unmatched. The CDR3 DNA sequence: TGTGCCAGCTCATCGGTCGGCCCAAGACTAGCGGGAGGCAACGAGCAGTACTTC. It yields the protein CASSSVGPRLAGGNEQYF.

This clone was observed a handful of times. The V gene is TRBV11-3, the J gene TRBJ2-2; D is possibly TRBD1 or TRBD2 (5 bases each). The length of the CDR3 is 16 residues. Germline V gene data show CDR1 as SGHNT and CDR2 as YENEEA. Between the trimmed V and J ends, which lost 6 bases and 4 bases, there was a span of 18 bases. CDR3 sequence reads: CASRNGLEGFTGELFF. The CDR3 DNA reads as TGTGCCAGCAGGAATGGCCTCGAGGGGTTCACCGGGGAGCTGTTTTTT.

The chain carries TRBV11-3 and TRBJ2-6, with D maybe TRBD2 (5 bases). CDR3 length: 14 residues. V shed 6 bases and J shed 4 bases, with 10 bases lying between them. Germline V CDR1 and CDR2: SGHNT, YENEEA. CDR3 amino acids: CASREVSGANVLTF. In nucleotides, the CDR3 is TGTGCCAGCAGGGAGGTGTCCGGGGCCAACGTCCTGACTTTC.

The DNA for the CDR3 is TGTGCCACCAGCAGAGATAGCAGCTCTGGGGCCAACGTCCTGACTTTC. It is translated as CATSRDSSSGANVLTF. This sequence joins TRBV15 and TRBJ2-6, with D unresolved. This CDR3 is built from 16 residues. The V end was cut by 0 bases, the J end by 0 bases, with 6 bases between. The germline CDR1 and CDR2 sequences are LNHNV and YYDKDF (reference sequence).

This CDR3 reads CAWSESTEHIQYF. The CDR3 nucleotides read TGTGCCTGGAGTGAATCGACCGAACACATTCAGTACTTC. The genes are TRBV30 and TRBJ2-4; D gene unclear. Germline assignment: CDR1 GTSNPN and CDR2 SVGIG (reference sequence). Trimming left V 1 base short and J 8 bases short, with 12 bases between. The CDR3 runs 13 residues.

The chain combines TRBV5-1 with TRBJ1-6, with D tentatively TRBD1 (6 bases). V was shortened by 2 bases and J by 2 bases, with 17 bases between the two germline ends. Looked up from germline, CDR1 is SGHRS and CDR2 is YFSETQ. This CDR3 spans 18 amino acids. CDR3 loop: CASSFMMLGTPYNSPLHF. The CDR3 region has the DNA TGCGCCAGCAGCTTTATGATGTTGGGGACACCCTATAATTCACCCCTCCACTTT.

This rearrangement joins TRBV18 to TRBJ2-7; D is possibly TRBD1 or TRBD2 (5 bases each). Trimming left V 2 bases short and J 7 bases short, with 9 bases between. Germline CDR1 KGHSH, CDR2 LQKENI. This CDR3 region has 12 residues. CDR3 sequence: CASSPGTREQYF. CDR3 DNA sequence: TGTGCCAGCTCACCAGGGACGCGGGAGCAGTACTTC.

The J gene is TRBJ1-4, the V gene TRBV30; D is ambiguous. Deletions cut 5 bases from V and 8 bases from J, with 12 bases between. Germline V gives CDR1 GTSNPN, CDR2 SVGIG (reference sequence). This CDR3 has 12 residues. CDR3 bases: TGTGCCTGGGAACCCCCTTCCGAAAAACTGTTTTTT. It yields the protein CAWEPPSEKLFF. The variable domain in full, with the rest retrieved from reference TRBV30 and TRBJ1-4, is SQTIHQWPATLVQPVGSPLSLECTVEGTSNPNLYWYRQAAGRGLQLLFYSVGIGQISSEVPQNLSASRPQDRQFILSSKKLLLSDSGFYLCAWEPPSEKLFFGSGTQLSVL.

This clone was found once. The chain joins TRBV18 to TRBJ1-1; TRBD1 is a possible D gene (6 bases). Germline V gene lookup returns CDR1 KGHSH and CDR2 LQKENI. V lost 0 bases, J lost 3 bases, and 11 bases lay in between. This CDR3 is 15 amino acids long. The CDR3 region is CASSPPSRGDTEAFF. CDR3 nucleotide sequence: TGTGCCAGCTCACCACCGTCCAGGGGTGACACTGAAGCTTTCTTT.

The genes are TRBV5-1 and TRBJ2-1; D ambiguous. Trimming shortened V by 0 bases and J by 0 bases, and 7 bases separated the two germline ends. Looked up from germline, CDR1 is SGHRS and CDR2 is YFSETQ. The CDR3 spans 15 residues. The CDR3 region has the DNA TGCGCCAGCAGCTTGGCTGGCCCCTCCTACAATGAGCAGTTCTTC. Protein product: CASSLAGPSYNEQFF.